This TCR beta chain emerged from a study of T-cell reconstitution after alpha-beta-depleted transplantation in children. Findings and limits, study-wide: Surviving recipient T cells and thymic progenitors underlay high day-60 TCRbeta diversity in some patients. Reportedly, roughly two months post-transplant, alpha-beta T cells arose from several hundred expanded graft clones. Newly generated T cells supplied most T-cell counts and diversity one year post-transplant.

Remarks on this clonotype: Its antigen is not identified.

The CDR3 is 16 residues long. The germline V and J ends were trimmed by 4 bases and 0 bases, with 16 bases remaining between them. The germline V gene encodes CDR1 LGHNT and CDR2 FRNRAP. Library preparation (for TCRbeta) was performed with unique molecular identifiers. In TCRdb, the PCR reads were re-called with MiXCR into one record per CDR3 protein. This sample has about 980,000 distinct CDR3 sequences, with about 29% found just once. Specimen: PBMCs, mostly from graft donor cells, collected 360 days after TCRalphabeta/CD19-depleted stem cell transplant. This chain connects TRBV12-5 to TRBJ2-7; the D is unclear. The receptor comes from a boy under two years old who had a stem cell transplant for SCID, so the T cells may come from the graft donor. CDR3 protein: CASGSPQLKSSYEQYF. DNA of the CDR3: TGTGCTAGTGGTTCCCCACAGCTCAAGTCCTCCTACGAGCAGTACTTC.